The clone carrying this T cell receptor (delta chain) has just a few counts. The data are from a study of gamma-delta T cells after stem cell transplantation. With CATT, TCRdb re-called clones from the RT-PCR reads. The profile covers more than 2,500 delta-chain clones, with around a third appearing a single time and around 23% taken by the ten largest. The CDR3 is made up of 18 amino acids. V was trimmed by 3 bases and J by 0 bases, leaving 22 bases between them. Per germline, CDR1 GEAIGNYY and CDR2 EKD. This clonotype originated in a human donor. It is not recorded whose cells these are; they may come from a transplant donor. Input material: gamma-delta T cells. The chain joins TRDV2 to TRDJ1, with a possible D match to TRDD2 (6 bases). The CDR3 protein is CACDFLDPTAGHTDKLIF. The CDR3 nucleotides read TGTGCCTGTGACTTCCTGGATCCTACTGCGGGGCACACCGATAAACTCATCTTT.